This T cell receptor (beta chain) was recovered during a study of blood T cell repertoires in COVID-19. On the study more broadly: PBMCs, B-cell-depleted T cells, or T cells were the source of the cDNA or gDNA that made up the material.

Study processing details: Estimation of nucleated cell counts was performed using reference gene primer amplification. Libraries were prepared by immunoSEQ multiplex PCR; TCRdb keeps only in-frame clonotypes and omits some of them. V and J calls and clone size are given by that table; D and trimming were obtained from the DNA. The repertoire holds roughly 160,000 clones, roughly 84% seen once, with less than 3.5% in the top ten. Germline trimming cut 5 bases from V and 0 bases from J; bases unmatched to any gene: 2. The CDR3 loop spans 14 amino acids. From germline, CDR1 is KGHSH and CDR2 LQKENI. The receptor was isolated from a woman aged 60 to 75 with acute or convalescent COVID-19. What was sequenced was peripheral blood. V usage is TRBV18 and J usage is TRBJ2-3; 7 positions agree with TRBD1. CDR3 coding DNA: TGTGCCAGCTCAACGACAGGGAGCACAGATACGCAGTATTTT. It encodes CASSTTGSTDTQYF.